The 23 T cell receptor beta chains in this list originate from one sample, sequenced in a study of T-cell reconstitution after alpha-beta-depleted transplantation in children. A library of TCRbeta sequences, prepared with unique molecular identifiers, was generated. Via MiXCR, TCRdb re-called the PCR reads, giving one row per CDR3 protein. The sample lists about 440,000 distinct CDR3 sequences; roughly two fifths were seen once. Sequencing used PBMCs, obtained before TCRalphabeta/CD19-depleted stem cell transplant. These receptor sequences come from a girl aged 2 to 9 with aplastic anemia, due to receive a stem cell transplant.

This clonotype was counted many times. The V gene is TRBV4-1, the J gene TRBJ2-7, with 8 positions matching TRBD2. Germline CDR1 MGHRA, CDR2 YSYEKL. The CDR3 is 15 amino acids. V trimming: 4 bases; J trimming: 3 bases; junction bases outside the gene matches: 8. The DNA of the CDR3 is TGCGCCAGCAGCCTAGCAGCGGGAGTCGACTACGAGCAGTACTTC. Its translation is CASSLAAGVDYEQYF.

There are a few counts of this clonotype. The chain combines TRBV20-1 with TRBJ2-3, with TRBD2 matching over 9 bases. The CDR3 has 14 residues. The trim removed 4 bases at V and 2 bases at J, leaving 4 bases unmatched. The germline gives CDR1 DFQATT, CDR2 SNEGSKA (reference sequence). The CDR3 protein is CSAKLAGPTDTQYF. The CDR3 region has the DNA TGCAGTGCTAAACTAGCGGGCCCCACAGATACGCAGTATTTT.

The chain has TRBV10-3 and TRBJ2-2, with 7 bases identical to TRBD2. Germline CDR1 and CDR2: ENHRY and SYGVKD. The J segment lost 4 bases and the V segment lost 2 bases, leaving 7 bases of the junction unmatched. This CDR3 spans 16 amino acids. In DNA form, the CDR3 reads TGTGCCATCAGTGAGCCAGGGCAGCGGGGCACCGGGGAGCTGTTTTTT. Protein product: CAISEPGQRGTGELFF.

This clonotype has a count of ten or more. This chain links TRBV5-1 with TRBJ2-7; D is possibly TRBD1 or TRBD2 (6 bases each). V was trimmed by 3 bases and J by 0 bases, leaving 16 bases between them. The CDR3 extends over 16 amino acids. Germline V lookup: CDR1 SGHRS, CDR2 YFSETQ. As DNA, the CDR3 is TGCGCCAGCAGCTATGGGGGGCGGGACGGCTCCTACGAGCAGTACTTC. Translated: CASSYGGRDGSYEQYF.

This clonotype was counted ten times or more. The rearrangement uses TRBV29-1 and TRBJ1-1, with D hard to call. Germline V CDR1 and CDR2: SQVTM, ANQGSEA. Trimming removed 5 bases at V and 3 bases at J, with 10 bases between. The CDR3 contains 12 residues. This CDR3 reads CSVKSGHTEAFF. The CDR3 nucleotides are TGCAGCGTTAAATCCGGGCACACTGAAGCTTTCTTT.

This clonotype has just a few counts. The chain uses TRBV4-3 and TRBJ1-2; D is unresolved. Trimming took 0 bases from V and 7 from J, leaving 15 bases between them. The CDR3 has 15 amino acids. CDR1 is LGHNA, CDR2 YSLEER, per germline. The CDR3 nucleotides are TGCGCCAGCAGCCAAGATATTTCGATGAGGGTTGGCTACACCTTC. Protein product: CASSQDISMRVGYTF.

The chain combines TRBV5-5 with TRBJ2-7; no reliable D call. CDR3 size: 14 residues. Between the trimmed V and J ends, which lost 0 bases and 2 bases, there was a span of 9 bases. Germline-derived CDR1 and CDR2 are SGHKS and YYEKEE (reference sequence). The CDR3, as DNA: TGTGCCAGCAGCTTGGGACCTCTAGCCTACGAGCAGTACTTC. Residues: CASSLGPLAYEQYF.

About this clonotype: A much bigger clone sits one base away, suggesting this may be a read error. The V call is TRBV20-1, the J call TRBJ1-2; D gene ambiguous. CDR3 size: 13 residues. Between the trimmed V and J ends, which lost 7 bases and 4 bases, there was a span of 16 bases. The germline V gene encodes CDR1 DFQATT and CDR2 SNEGSKA (reference sequence). The DNA for the CDR3 is TGCAGTGTTAGGTCCCAGGTCCTCTATGGCTACACCTTC. Encoded protein: CSVRSQVLYGYTF.

The CDR3 protein is CSASNNQENSPLHF. In DNA form, the CDR3 reads TGCAGTGCTAGTAACAACCAGGAGAATTCACCCCTCCACTTT. The J gene is TRBJ1-6, the V gene TRBV20-1; D unclear. Germline V gene lookup returns CDR1 DFQATT and CDR2 SNEGSKA (reference sequence). This CDR3 comprises 14 residues. Trimming took off 3 bases at V and 7 bases at J, with 13 bases between the two ends.

The rearrangement links TRBV18 to TRBJ2-3; no firm D call. The CDR3 runs to 14 residues. CDR1 is KGHSH and CDR2 is LQKENI in the germline V gene. V dropped 3 bases and J dropped 6 bases, with 13 bases sitting between them. CDR3 DNA sequence: TGTGCCAGCTCACCGCGGACCGTCCCGGATACGCAGTATTTT. This codes for CASSPRTVPDTQYF.

The chain is built from TRBV10-3 and TRBJ1-1; tentatively, D is TRBD1 (5 bases). V lost 6 bases, J lost 8 bases, and 19 bases lay in between. Germline V lookup: CDR1 ENHRY, CDR2 SYGVKD. This CDR3 has 14 residues. The CDR3 bases are TGTGCCATCAGACCTAGGGAGGGGTTGATCGAAGCTTTCTTT. Amino acid sequence: CAIRPREGLIEAFF.

This clonotype occurred many times. This sequence joins TRBV9 and TRBJ1-2; D unclear. The CDR3 contains 11 residues. V lost 0 bases and J lost 8, with 5 bases in between. The germline V gene has CDR1 SGDLS and CDR2 YYNGEE. The CDR3 sequence: CASSVGRGYTF. The CDR3 DNA follows: TGTGCCAGCAGCGTAGGGCGAGGCTACACCTTC.

The table lists this clonotype with a few counts. The chain carries TRBV5-1 and TRBJ2-3; the D gene could be TRBD1 or TRBD2 (5 bases each). This CDR3 contains 18 residues. Germline loops: CDR1 SGHRS, CDR2 YFSETQ. V was trimmed by 0 bases and J by 4 bases, leaving 21 bases between them. CDR3 region: CASSLGGTYLQSSDTQYF. Written as DNA, the CDR3 is TGCGCCAGCAGCTTGGGGGGGACCTACCTACAGTCGTCAGATACGCAGTATTTT. The whole variable domain, remainder taken from reference TRBV5-1 and TRBJ2-3, is KAGVTQTPRYLIKTRGQQVTLSCSPISGHRSVSWYQQTPGQGLQFLFEYFSETQRNKGNFPGRFSGRQFSNSRSEMNVSTLELGDSALYLCASSLGGTYLQSSDTQYFGPGTRLTVL.

This clonotype occurred a few times. The chain joins TRBV29-1 to TRBJ2-2, with D possibly matching TRBD1 (5 bases). Germline loops: CDR1 SQVTM, CDR2 ANQGSEA. Trimming shortened V by 7 bases and J by 2 bases, and 8 bases separated the two germline ends. CDR3 length equals 12 residues. The CDR3 DNA reads TGCAGCGCCGGACATAACACCGGGGAGCTGTTTTTT. Protein: CSAGHNTGELFF.

This clonotype was recorded many times. The genes are TRBV27 and TRBJ2-5; D not resolved. V dropped 5 bases and J dropped 5 bases, with 9 bases sitting between them. In germline, CDR1 is MNHEY, CDR2 SMNVEV (reference sequence). The CDR3 contains 12 residues. The CDR3 loop reads CASSDPTETQYF. Here the CDR3 DNA reads TGTGCCAGCAGTGATCCTACGGAGACCCAGTACTTC.

The chain carries TRBV20-1 and TRBJ1-2; D possibly corresponds to TRBD1 (6 bases). Trimming removed 1 base at V and 3 bases at J, with 12 bases between. The CDR3 extends over 14 amino acids. Germline CDR1 is DFQATT and CDR2 is SNEGSKA (reference sequence). In DNA form, the CDR3 reads TGCAGTGCTAGAGTGGCGACAGGTCACTATGGCTACACCTTC. Its translation is CSARVATGHYGYTF.

V gene TRBV29-1 combines with J gene TRBJ2-6; perhaps TRBD1 as D (5 bases). CDR3 length: 16 amino acids. The germline gives CDR1 SQVTM, CDR2 ANQGSEA. The V end was cut by 3 bases, the J end by 0 bases, with 12 bases between. This CDR3 reads CSVERTKASGANVLTF. The CDR3 coding sequence is TGCAGCGTTGAGAGGACAAAGGCCTCTGGGGCCAACGTCCTGACTTTC.

Note on this clonotype: Germline is not matched at one junction end, which may reflect a read error. The chain couples TRBV14 to TRBJ1-2; D ambiguous. Germline V CDR1 and CDR2: SGHDN, FVKESK. CDR3 length equals 13 residues. The CDR3 here is CASSQYRRIRIFF. The CDR3 bases are TGTGCCAGCAGCCAATACAGAAGGATTCGCATCTTCTTC.

The rearrangement joins TRBV7-2 to TRBJ1-2, with 11 positions matching TRBD1. With 4 bases clipped from V and 4 bases from J, the junction kept 5 bases outside the gene matches. The germline gives CDR1 SGHTA, CDR2 FQGNSA. The length of the CDR3 is 15 residues. The CDR3 loop is CASSSPGQGVYGYTF. The CDR3 nucleotides read TGTGCCAGCAGCTCACCGGGACAGGGGGTCTATGGCTACACCTTC.

This clonotype has a handful of counts. This chain connects TRBV4-2 to TRBJ2-5; D unresolved. The CDR3 consists of 14 residues. Trimming left V 1 base short and J 1 base short, with 7 bases between. Germline V CDR1 and CDR2: LGHNA, YNFKEQ. The CDR3 region is CASSQGESQETQYF. The CDR3, as DNA: TGTGCCAGCAGCCAAGGAGAATCCCAAGAGACCCAGTACTTC.

This sequence joins TRBV11-1 and TRBJ2-1; 12 bases line up with TRBD2. Germline V lookup: CDR1 SGHAT, CDR2 FQDESV (reference sequence). The CDR3 length is 18 residues. The ends lost 3 bases at V and 0 bases at J; junction bases unmatched: 6. CDR3 DNA sequence: TGTGCCAGCAGCTTTGGTCTAGCGGGAGGGCCCTCCTACAATGAGCAGTTCTTC. Translating gives CASSFGLAGGPSYNEQFF.

A note on this clonotype: One end of the junction is discordant with germline, which a read error may explain. The V call is TRBV5-1, the J call TRBJ2-5; 8 bases fit TRBD1. The V gene's germline CDR1 is SGHRS and CDR2 YFSETQ. The CDR3 runs to 13 residues. CDR3 sequence: CASSLQGEETQYF. CDR3 DNA: TGTGCCAGCAGTTTACAGGGGGAAGAGACCCAGTACTTC.

The chain uses TRBV29-1 and TRBJ2-7; D possibly corresponds to TRBD1 (6 bases). Trimming left V 1 base short and J 2 bases short, with 9 bases between. Looked up from germline, CDR1 is SQVTM and CDR2 is ANQGSEA. The CDR3 runs 13 residues. The CDR3 is CSVEAGATYEQYF. In DNA, the CDR3 is TGCAGCGTTGAAGCAGGGGCAACCTACGAGCAGTACTTC.